This TCR beta chain was recovered during a study of blood T cell repertoires in COVID-19. Study in general: From the United States, Italy and Spain came samples of acute and convalescent COVID-19.

In the authors' methods: Nucleated cell counts were estimated from reference gene primer amplification. Method: immunoSEQ multiplex PCR; TCRdb's copy keeps in-frame clones and lacks some. The V and J calls and clone size come from that table; D and trimming were worked out from the DNA. The sample holds approximately 290,000 clones, around 90% seen once. With V trimmed by 4 bases and J by 4 bases, 3 bases remained unmatched. The CDR3 runs 13 residues. Germline loops: CDR1 SGHRS, CDR2 YFSETQ. Study members were between about 18 and 100 years old and lived in approximately 25 US regions. The J gene is TRBJ1-2, the V gene TRBV5-1, with 8 bases lining up with TRBD1. Sequencing was performed on PBMCs or T cells enriched from blood (not recorded which). This clonotype originated in a woman aged 18-29 years with acute COVID-19. The CDR3 sequence is CASSETGAYGYTF. The CDR3 nucleotides are TGCGCCAGCAGCGAGACAGGGGCCTATGGCTACACCTTC.